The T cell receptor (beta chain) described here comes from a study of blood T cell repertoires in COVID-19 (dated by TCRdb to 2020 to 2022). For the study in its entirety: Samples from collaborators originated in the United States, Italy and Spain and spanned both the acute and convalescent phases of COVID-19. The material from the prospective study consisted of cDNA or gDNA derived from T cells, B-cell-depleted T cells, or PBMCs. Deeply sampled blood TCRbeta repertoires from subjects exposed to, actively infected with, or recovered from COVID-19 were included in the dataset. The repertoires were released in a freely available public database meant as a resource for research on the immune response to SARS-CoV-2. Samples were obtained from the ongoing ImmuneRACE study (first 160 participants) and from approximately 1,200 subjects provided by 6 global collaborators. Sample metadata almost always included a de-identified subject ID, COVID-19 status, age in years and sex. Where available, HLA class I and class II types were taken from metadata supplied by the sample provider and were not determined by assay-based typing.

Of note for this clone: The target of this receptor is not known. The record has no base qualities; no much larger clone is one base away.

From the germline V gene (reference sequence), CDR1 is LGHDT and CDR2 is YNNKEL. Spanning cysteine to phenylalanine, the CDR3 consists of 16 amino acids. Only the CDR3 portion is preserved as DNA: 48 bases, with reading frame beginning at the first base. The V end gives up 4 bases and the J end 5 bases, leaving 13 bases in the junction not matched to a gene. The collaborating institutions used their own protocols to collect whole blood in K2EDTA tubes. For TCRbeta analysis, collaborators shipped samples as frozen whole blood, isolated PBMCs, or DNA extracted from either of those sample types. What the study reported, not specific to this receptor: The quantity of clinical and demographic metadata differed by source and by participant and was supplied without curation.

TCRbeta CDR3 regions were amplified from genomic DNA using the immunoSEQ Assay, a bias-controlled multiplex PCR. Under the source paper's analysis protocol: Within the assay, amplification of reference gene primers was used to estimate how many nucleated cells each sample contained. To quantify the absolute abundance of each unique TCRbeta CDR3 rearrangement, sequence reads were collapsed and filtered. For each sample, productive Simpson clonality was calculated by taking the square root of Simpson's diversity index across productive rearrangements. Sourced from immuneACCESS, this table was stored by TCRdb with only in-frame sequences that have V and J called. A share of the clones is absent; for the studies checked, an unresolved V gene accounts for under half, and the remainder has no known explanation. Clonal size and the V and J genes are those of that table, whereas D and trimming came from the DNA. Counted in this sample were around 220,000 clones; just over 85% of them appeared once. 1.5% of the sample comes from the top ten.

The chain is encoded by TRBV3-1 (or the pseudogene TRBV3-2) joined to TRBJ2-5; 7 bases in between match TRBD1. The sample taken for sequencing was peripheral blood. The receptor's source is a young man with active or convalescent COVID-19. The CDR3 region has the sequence CASSLLGQAKAETQYF. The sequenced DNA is TGTGCCAGCAGCCTACTAGGACAGGCGAAGGCCGAGACCCAGTACTTC.